The T cell receptor beta chain under discussion was sequenced for a study of blood T cell repertoires in COVID-19. Overall study context: COVID-19 samples collected from the United States, Italy and Spain covered acute and convalescent phases. The cDNA or gDNA used as material had been derived from T cells, B-cell-depleted T cells, or PBMCs.

Original analysis: For nucleated cells, counts were estimated from reference gene primer amplification. The method was immunoSEQ multiplex PCR; TCRdb's version includes in-frame clones alone and lacks a portion of them. Clone size and the V and J calls come from that table; the DNA yielded D and trimming. The repertoire holds about 150,000 clones, with roughly 88% as singletons. The V end was cut by 7 bases, the J end by 4 bases, with 11 bases between. The CDR3 covers 12 residues. In germline, CDR1 is SNHLY, CDR2 FYNNEI. This clone showed up just a few times. Sequenced sample: peripheral blood. The clonotype originates from a woman aged 45-60 years with acute or convalescent COVID-19. The chain carries TRBV2 and TRBJ2-7; maybe TRBD2 (5 bases). In DNA, the CDR3 is TGTGCCAGCACGCGGGCAGAATACGAGCAGTACTTC. Amino acids: CASTRAEYEQYF.